This T cell receptor beta chain came from a study of a mutant IDH1 vaccine in newly diagnosed glioma. Looking at the study overall: The earlier regimen, radiotherapy, temozolomide, or both, was most often both. Points from the study as a whole: Pseudoprogression appeared independent of alterations in top peripheral clonotypes. Overall, 80% to 95% of patients had vaccine-induced immune responses.

On this clone itself: What it binds is unknown.

Time point: baseline, week 1 (first vaccination visit). Treatment given: pre-vaccination baseline after standard-of-care therapy. Those who donated had recent WHO grade 3 or 4 IDH1-mutant, ATRX-lost astrocytomas. Germline V gives CDR1 SEHNR, CDR2 FQNEAQ (reference sequence). With 2 bases clipped from V and 2 bases from J, the junction kept 5 bases outside the gene matches. The CDR3 consists of 15 residues. Sequencing was performed with immunoSEQ multiplex PCR; in TCRdb, only in-frame clones are kept and a portion is missing. The table shows 55,000 to 70,000 clones, with around 79% occurring only once.

The clonotype comes from a man aged 50-60 years with glioma. The sample here was PBMCs, taken from a glioma patient treated with radiotherapy, temozolomide or both. V is TRBV7-9 and J is TRBJ2-5, with 7 bases that match TRBD2. The CDR3, as DNA: TGTGCCAGCAGCTTAAGGGGAGGGGCACAAGAGACCCAGTACTTC. Residues: CASSLRGGAQETQYF.